The TCR beta chain described here comes from a study of Graves' ophthalmopathy and Graves' hyperthyroidism. Study observations and caveats: The model's ophthalmopathy progression predictions had about 69% sensitivity and over 72% specificity.

Transcripts of RNA were the source for amplifying TCR beta CDR3 regions. An opening RT-PCR round employed HTBI primers and preceded a second-round multiplex PCR. TCRdb recomputed calls from the multiplex PCR reads with MiXCR, one row per CDR3 protein. Of hundreds of thousands of distinct CDR3 sequences listed, 40% are singletons. Ophthalmopathy donors' eye disease showed moderate-to-severe activity, CAS of at least 3, NOSPECS of at least 4 and duration under 3 months. Uncontrolled infections, pregnancy, lactation or other autoimmune diseases led to patient exclusion. Clinical symptoms, serum thyroxine, TRAb, thyroid ultrasound and orbital computed tomography were relied on for diagnosis. This clonotype appeared once. The antigen is not known. Material for sequencing was peripheral blood. This receptor was obtained from an adult man with Graves' ophthalmopathy.

The CDR3 bases are TGCAGCGTTGACAGCTCCTACAATGAGCAGTTCTTC. Its protein product is CSVDSSYNEQFF. V and J are TRBV29-1 and TRBJ2-7, with no clear D. The better agreement between TRBJ2-1 and the DNA end casts doubt on the J call. Germline V gene lookup returns CDR1 SQVTM and CDR2 ANQGSEA. The CDR3 contains 12 residues.